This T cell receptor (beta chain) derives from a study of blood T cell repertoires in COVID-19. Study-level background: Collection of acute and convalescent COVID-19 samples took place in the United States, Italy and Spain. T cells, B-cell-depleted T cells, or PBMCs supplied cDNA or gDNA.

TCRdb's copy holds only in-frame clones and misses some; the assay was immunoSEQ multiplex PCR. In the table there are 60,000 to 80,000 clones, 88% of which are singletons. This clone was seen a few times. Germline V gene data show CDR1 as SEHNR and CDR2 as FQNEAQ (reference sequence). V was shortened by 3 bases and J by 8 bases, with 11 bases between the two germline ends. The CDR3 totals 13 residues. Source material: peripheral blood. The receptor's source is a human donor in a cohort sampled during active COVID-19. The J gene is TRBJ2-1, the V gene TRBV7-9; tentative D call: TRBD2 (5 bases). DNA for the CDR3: TGTGCCAGCAGCTTCCAGGAGGACGATGAGCAGTTCTTC. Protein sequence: CASSFQEDDEQFF.